The present T cell receptor beta chain was sequenced within a study of T cells in Graves' hyperthyroidism and ophthalmopathy. Patients having uncontrolled infection, another autoimmune disease, pregnancy or lactation were not included. Each diagnosis was grounded in clinical symptoms, serum thyroxine and TRAb, thyroid ultrasound, and orbital computed tomography. The study collected blood at first hyperthyroidism diagnosis, before any ophthalmopathy symptoms arose. It was RNA transcripts that yielded the amplified TCR beta CDR3 regions. First-round RT-PCR with HTBI primers amplified the TCR CDR3 region. One entry per CDR3 protein results from TCRdb running MiXCR on the multiplex PCR reads. The table shows about 300,000 distinct CDR3 sequences, with 13% occurring only once. This clonotype has at least ten counts. Sequencing was performed on blood. The receptor's source is a woman aged 25-40 years with Graves' hyperthyroidism that later progressed to Graves' ophthalmopathy.

CDR3 loop: CASSLEGDNTEAFF. CDR3 nucleotide sequence: TGTGCCAGCAGCTTAGAGGGGGACAACACTGAAGCTTTCTTT. The chain links TRBV7-8 to TRBJ1-1; tentative D call: TRBD1 (6 bases). The CDR3 extends over 14 amino acids. Trimming cost V 1 base and J 2 bases, with 8 bases left between them. CDR1 and CDR2 (germline): SGHVS, FQNEAQ.